This entry lists 10 T cell receptor beta chains sequenced from one sample in a study of cytomegalovirus exposure and HLA in healthy donors. PCR was performed using 60 Vbeta and 13 Jbeta primers. Data came from immunoSEQ multiplex PCR; TCRdb stores just in-frame clones and leaves some out. The repertoire consists of some 120,000 clones, with about 83% occurring once and the leading ten covering 2% to 3%. Sequenced sample: PBMCs. These receptors came from a female donor in good health and CMV-seronegative.

This chain uses TRBV6-5 with TRBJ1-1; the D is unclear. V shed 5 bases and J shed 8 bases, with 9 bases lying between them. The CDR3 covers 11 residues. Germline V gene lookup returns CDR1 MNHEY and CDR2 SVGAGI. The CDR3 coding sequence is TGTGCCAGCAGTCAAGGCAGGGAAGCTTTCTTT. Its protein product is CASSQGREAFF.

The CDR3: CASSLYPSGVYEQYF. CDR3 bases: TGTGCCAGCAGTTTATACCCTAGCGGGGTCTACGAGCAGTACTTC. The chain recombines TRBV27 with TRBJ2-7, with 9 nucleotides matching TRBD2. The V gene end was trimmed by 1 base and the J gene end by 3 bases; junction bases not matched to a gene: 4. The CDR3 sequence is 15 residues long. Germline V gene lookup returns CDR1 MNHEY and CDR2 SMNVEV (reference sequence).

J is TRBJ1-1 and V is TRBV7-8; a weak D match, TRBD1 (5 bases). The ends were cut back, 1 base at V and 7 bases at J, with 13 bases in the middle. CDR1 and CDR2 from the germline V gene are SGHVS and FQNEAQ. The CDR3 contains 14 residues. The DNA for the CDR3 is TGTGCCAGCAGCTTAGTGTGGGGCACCGGTGAAGCTTTCTTT. It translates to CASSLVWGTGEAFF.

The chain employs TRBV5-6 and TRBJ1-2; 8 bases match TRBD1. With V trimmed by 2 bases and J by 2 bases, 2 bases remained unmatched. The length of the CDR3 is 14 residues. Germline V gene sequence: CDR1 SGHDT, CDR2 YYEEEE. CDR3 sequence (DNA): TGTGCCAGCAGCTTTTGGGACAGGAACTATGGCTACACCTTC. It translates to CASSFWDRNYGYTF.

The chain combines TRBV15 with TRBJ1-5, with D perhaps matching TRBD1 (6 bases). Germline lookup yields CDR1 LNHNV and CDR2 YYDKDF (reference sequence). This CDR3 has 15 amino acids. Trimming cost V 4 bases and J 6 bases, with 16 bases left between them. DNA of the CDR3: TGTGCCACCAGCACCCGAGGGCAGGGGTTTCAGCCCCAGCATTTT. Residues: CATSTRGQGFQPQHF.

The chain has TRBV19 and TRBJ1-1; D may be TRBD1 (6 bases). Germline loops: CDR1 LNHDA, CDR2 SQIVND (reference sequence). CDR3 size: 16 residues. Trimming shortened V by 5 bases and J by 4 bases, and 20 bases separated the two germline ends. This CDR3 reads CASSSMGPGVPTEAFF. CDR3 nucleotide sequence: TGTGCCAGTAGTTCCATGGGGCCAGGGGTCCCCACTGAAGCTTTCTTT.

J is TRBJ2-7 and V is TRBV7-9; 8 bases match TRBD1. The CDR3 runs 14 residues. The germline CDR1 and CDR2 sequences are SEHNR and FQNEAQ (reference sequence). With V trimmed by 4 bases and J by 3 bases, 5 bases remained unmatched. CDR3 DNA: TGTGCCAGCAGCTCGGACAGGGATTTCTACGAGCAGTACTTC. This translates into CASSSDRDFYEQYF.

This sequence joins TRBV11-2 and TRBJ1-4; possibly TRBD1 for D (6 bases). Germline V CDR1 and CDR2: SGHAT, FQNNGV. V was cut by 5 bases and J by 3 bases, with 16 bases left in between. The CDR3 is made up of 16 amino acids. CDR3 amino acids: CASSLGNRVANEKLFF. The DNA of the CDR3 is TGTGCCAGCAGCCTTGGAAACAGGGTGGCTAATGAAAAACTGTTTTTT.

This chain connects TRBV6-5 to TRBJ1-1; 7 nucleotides agree with TRBD1. With 10 bases clipped from V and 4 bases from J, the junction kept 9 bases outside the gene matches. Per germline, CDR1 MNHEY and CDR2 SVGAGI. CDR3 length: 13 residues. The CDR3 loop reads CATLTGPGTEAFF. In nucleotides, the CDR3 is TGTGCCACCCTGACAGGGCCAGGCACTGAAGCTTTCTTT.

This clone was counted only a few times. The J gene is TRBJ2-6, the V gene TRBV6-1; TRBD1 matches at 8 bases. This CDR3 has 16 residues. Looked up from germline, CDR1 is MNHNS and CDR2 is SASEGT. With 3 bases clipped from V and 1 base from J, the junction kept 2 bases outside the gene matches. CDR3 nucleotides: TGTGCCAGCAGTGACGGACAGGGTTCTGGGGCCAACGTCCTGACTTTC. Its translation: CASSDGQGSGANVLTF.